In this sample, the clone carrying this T cell receptor (beta chain) turned up a few times. The data stem from a study of T-cell memory formation after mild COVID-19. MiXCR, run by TCRdb on the 5' RACE reads, gives a single entry per CDR3 protein. In the table there are about 600,000 distinct CDR3 sequences, less than 25% of which are singletons. V lost 3 bases to trimming and J lost 4 bases; unmatched junction nucleotides: 2. CDR1 is MNHEY, CDR2 SVGEGT, per germline. This CDR3 is built from 14 residues. Sequencing was carried out using PBMCs or a T cell subset sorted from them (not recorded which). This TCR came from an adult woman who had mild COVID-19 (a few samples of this study predate the infection). Cell type and time point are not known. The chain recombines TRBV6-2 or TRBV6-3 with TRBJ2-3, with 9 bases matching TRBD2. CDR3 sequence (DNA): TGTGCCAGCAGTTATAGCGGGAGCTCAGATACGCAGTATTTT. It specifies CASSYSGSSDTQYF.